Only one count was recorded for the clone carrying this TCR beta chain. Its antigen is as yet unknown. Here immunoSEQ multiplex PCR was the method, and the copy in TCRdb shows in-frame clones only, minus some. The data show roughly 100,000 clones, 90% seen once. The data are from a study of T cell responses to AZD1222 COVID-19 vaccine. Findings of the study overall: Spike as a whole was targeted by vaccine-associated CD4 TCRs, dominant at 160-218 and 743-854. In all cases, repertoires were sampled only after the peak T cell response.

Recipients boosted at about 4 weeks or about 12 weeks are pooled. Germline V gene lookup returns CDR1 LGHNA and CDR2 YNFKEQ. The CDR3 is 12 amino acids. V dropped 4 bases and J dropped 8; count of bases not matched to a gene: 4. This rearrangement joins TRBV4-2 to TRBJ1-1; TRBD1 matches at 7 bases. Sequenced material: peripheral blood, taken 28 days after the second AZD1222 dose. The receptor was isolated from an adult who received the AZD1222 COVID-19 vaccine. The CDR3 DNA sequence: TGTGCCAGCAGCCCGCAGGGACAGGAAGCTTTCTTT. Translation gives CASSPQGQEAFF.